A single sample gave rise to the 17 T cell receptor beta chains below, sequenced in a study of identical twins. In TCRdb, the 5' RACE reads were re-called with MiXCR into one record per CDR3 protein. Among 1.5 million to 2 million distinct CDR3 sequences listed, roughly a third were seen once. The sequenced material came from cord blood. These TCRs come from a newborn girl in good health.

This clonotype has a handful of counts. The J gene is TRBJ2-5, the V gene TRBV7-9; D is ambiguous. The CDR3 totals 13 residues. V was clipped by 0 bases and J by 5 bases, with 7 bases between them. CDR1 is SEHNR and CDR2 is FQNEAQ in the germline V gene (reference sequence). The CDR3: CASSLADMETQYF. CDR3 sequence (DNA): TGTGCCAGCAGCTTAGCAGATATGGAGACCCAGTACTTC.

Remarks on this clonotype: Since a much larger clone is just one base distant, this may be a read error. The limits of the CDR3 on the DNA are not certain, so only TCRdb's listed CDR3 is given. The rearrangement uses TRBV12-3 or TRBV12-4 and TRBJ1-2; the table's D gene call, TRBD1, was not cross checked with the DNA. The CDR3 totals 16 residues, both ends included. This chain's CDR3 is CASSFGSGIGDYGYIF.

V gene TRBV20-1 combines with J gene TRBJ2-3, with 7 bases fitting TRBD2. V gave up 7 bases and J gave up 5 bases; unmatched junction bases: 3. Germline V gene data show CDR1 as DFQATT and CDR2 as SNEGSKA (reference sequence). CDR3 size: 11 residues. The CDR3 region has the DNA TGCAGTGGGGCGGGAGTAGATACGCAGTATTTT. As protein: CSGAGVDTQYF.

The CDR3 DNA sequence: TGCAGTGCTAGAGGAGGACACCTTAACTATGGCTACACCTTC. It is translated as CSARGGHLNYGYTF. This rearrangement joins TRBV20-1 to TRBJ1-2; maybe TRBD1 (5 bases). This CDR3 has 14 amino acids. Germline loops: CDR1 DFQATT, CDR2 SNEGSKA (reference sequence). The ends were cut back, 1 base at V and 1 base at J, with 10 bases in the middle.

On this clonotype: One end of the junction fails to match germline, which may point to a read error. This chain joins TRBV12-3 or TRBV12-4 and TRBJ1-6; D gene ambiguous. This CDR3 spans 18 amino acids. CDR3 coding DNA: TGTGCCAGCAGCTCAAAAGGCGGCCGGGAAGATTATAGTTCACCCCTCCACTTT. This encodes CASSSKGGREDYSSPLHF.

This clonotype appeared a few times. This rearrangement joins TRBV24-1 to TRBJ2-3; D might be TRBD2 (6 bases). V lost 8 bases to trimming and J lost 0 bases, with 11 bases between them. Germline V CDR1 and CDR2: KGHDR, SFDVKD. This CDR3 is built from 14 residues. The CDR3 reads CATMEGPSTDTQYF. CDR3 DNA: TGTGCCACCATGGAGGGACCTAGCACAGATACGCAGTATTTT.

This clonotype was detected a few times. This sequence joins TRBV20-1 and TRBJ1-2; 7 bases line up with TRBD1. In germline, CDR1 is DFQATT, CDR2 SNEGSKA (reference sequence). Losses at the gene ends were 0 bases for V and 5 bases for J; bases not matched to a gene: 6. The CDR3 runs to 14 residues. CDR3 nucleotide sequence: TGCAGTGCTAGAGATTTAGGGGGCGGGTATGGCTACACCTTC. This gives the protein CSARDLGGGYGYTF.

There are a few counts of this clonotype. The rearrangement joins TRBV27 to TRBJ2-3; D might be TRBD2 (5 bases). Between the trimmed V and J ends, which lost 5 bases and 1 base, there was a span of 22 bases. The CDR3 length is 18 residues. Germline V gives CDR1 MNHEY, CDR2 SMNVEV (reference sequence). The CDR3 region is CASSPKPPGTGGTDTQYF. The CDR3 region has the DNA TGTGCCAGCAGTCCAAAGCCTCCGGGAACCGGGGGCACAGATACGCAGTATTTT.

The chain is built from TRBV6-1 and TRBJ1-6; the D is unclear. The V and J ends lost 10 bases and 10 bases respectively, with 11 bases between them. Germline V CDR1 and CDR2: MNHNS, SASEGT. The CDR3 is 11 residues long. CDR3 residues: CATKTRSPLHF. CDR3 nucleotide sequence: TGTGCCACCAAGACTAGATCACCCCTCCACTTT.

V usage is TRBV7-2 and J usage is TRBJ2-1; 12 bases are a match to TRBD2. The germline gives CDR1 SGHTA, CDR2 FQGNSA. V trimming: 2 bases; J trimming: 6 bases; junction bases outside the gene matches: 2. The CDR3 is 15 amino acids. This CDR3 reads CASSLTTSGSNEQFF. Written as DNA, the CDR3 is TGTGCCAGCAGCTTAACGACTAGCGGGAGCAATGAGCAGTTCTTC.

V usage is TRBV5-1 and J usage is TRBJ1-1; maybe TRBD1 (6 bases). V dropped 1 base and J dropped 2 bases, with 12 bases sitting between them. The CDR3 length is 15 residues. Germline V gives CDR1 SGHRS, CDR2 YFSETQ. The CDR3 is CASSLSTGFNTEAFF. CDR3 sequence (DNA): TGCGCCAGCAGCTTGTCCACAGGGTTTAACACTGAAGCTTTCTTT.

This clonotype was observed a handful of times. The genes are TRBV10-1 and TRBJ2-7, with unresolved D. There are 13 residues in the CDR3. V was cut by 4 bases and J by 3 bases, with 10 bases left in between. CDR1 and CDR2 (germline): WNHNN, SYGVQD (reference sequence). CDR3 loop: CASSAYGGYEQYF. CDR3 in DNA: TGCGCCAGCAGTGCTTATGGCGGCTACGAGCAGTACTTC.

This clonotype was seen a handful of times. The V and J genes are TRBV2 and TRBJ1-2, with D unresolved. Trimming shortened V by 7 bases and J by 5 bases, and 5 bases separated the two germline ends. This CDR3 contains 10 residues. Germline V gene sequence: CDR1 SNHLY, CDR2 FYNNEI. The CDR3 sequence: CASTSYGYTF. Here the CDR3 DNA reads TGTGCCAGCACGAGTTATGGCTACACCTTC.

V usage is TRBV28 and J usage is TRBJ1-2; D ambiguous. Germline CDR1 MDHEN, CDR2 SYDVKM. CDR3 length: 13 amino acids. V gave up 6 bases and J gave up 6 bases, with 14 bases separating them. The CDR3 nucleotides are TGTGCCAGCAGCTTTCCTAAAGGAGATGGCTACACCTTC. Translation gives CASSFPKGDGYTF.

For the CDR3, the DNA is TGTGCCAGCAGCCAAGAGCTCAACTCCTACAATGAGCAGTTCTTC. As protein: CASSQELNSYNEQFF. V is TRBV4-2 and J is TRBJ2-1; no clear D gene. This CDR3 contains 15 residues. The V end lost 0 bases, the J end lost 0 bases, and 6 bases lay between the germline ends. Germline V lookup: CDR1 LGHNA, CDR2 YNFKEQ.

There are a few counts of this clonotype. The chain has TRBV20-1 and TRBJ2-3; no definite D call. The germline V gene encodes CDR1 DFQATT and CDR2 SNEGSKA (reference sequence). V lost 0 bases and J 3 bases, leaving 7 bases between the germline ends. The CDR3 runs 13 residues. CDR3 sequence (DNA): TGCAGTGCTAGAGAGCGAGTAACAGATACGCAGTATTTT. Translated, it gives CSARERVTDTQYF.

The CDR3 here is CASSGVVETDQPQHF. CDR3 nucleotides: TGCGCCAGCAGTGGGGTGGTGGAGACCGATCAGCCCCAGCATTTT. V is TRBV10-1 and J is TRBJ1-5; D call uncertain. The V gene lost 4 bases and the J gene lost 5 bases, with 15 bases spanning the gap. Germline-derived CDR1 and CDR2 are WNHNN and SYGVQD (reference sequence). The CDR3 is 15 amino acids.